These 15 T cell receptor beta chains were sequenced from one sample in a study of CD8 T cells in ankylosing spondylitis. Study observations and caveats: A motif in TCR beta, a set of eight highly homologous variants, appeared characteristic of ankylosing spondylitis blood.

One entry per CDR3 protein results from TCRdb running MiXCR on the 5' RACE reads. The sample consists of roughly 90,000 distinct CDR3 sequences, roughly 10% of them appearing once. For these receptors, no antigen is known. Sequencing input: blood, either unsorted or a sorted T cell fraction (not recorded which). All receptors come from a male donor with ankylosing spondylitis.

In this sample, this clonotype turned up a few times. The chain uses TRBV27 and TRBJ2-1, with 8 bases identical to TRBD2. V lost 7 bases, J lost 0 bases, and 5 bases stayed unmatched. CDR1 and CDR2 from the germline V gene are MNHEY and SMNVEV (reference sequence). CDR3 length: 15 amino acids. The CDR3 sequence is CASTRTSPSYNEQFF. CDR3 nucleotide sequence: TGTGCCAGCACTCGGACTAGCCCCTCCTACAATGAGCAGTTCTTC.

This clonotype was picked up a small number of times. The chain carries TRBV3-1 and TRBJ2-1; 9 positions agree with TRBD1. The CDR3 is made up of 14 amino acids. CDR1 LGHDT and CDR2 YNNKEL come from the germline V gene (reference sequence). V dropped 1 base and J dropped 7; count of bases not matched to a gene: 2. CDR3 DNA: TGTGCCAGCAGCCAAGTACAGGGGGCAAATGAGCAGTTCTTC. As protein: CASSQVQGANEQFF.

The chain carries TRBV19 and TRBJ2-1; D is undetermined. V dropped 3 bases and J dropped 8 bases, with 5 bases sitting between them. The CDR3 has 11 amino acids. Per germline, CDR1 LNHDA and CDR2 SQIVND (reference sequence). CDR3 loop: CASSIFHEQFF. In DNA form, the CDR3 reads TGTGCCAGTAGTATCTTCCATGAGCAGTTCTTC.

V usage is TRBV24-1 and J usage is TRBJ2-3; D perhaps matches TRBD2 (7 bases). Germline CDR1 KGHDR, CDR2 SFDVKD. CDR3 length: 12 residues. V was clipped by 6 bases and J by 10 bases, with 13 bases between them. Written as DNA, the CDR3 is TGTGCCACCAGTTGGGGGGGCTCCCCGCAGTATTTT. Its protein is CATSWGGSPQYF.

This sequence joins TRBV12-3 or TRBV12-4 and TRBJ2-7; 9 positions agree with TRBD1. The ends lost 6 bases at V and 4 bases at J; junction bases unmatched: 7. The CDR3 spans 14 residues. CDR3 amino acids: CASSPVGTGYEQYV. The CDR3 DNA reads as TGTGCCAGCAGCCCTGTCGGGACAGGGTACGAGCAGTACGTC.

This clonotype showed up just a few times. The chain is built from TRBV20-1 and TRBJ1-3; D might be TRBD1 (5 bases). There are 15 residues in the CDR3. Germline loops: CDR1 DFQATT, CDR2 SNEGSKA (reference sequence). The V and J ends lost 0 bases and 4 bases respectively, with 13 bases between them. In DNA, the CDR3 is TGCAGTGCTAGAGACAGGGAGGTTTCCGGAAACACCATATATTTT. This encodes CSARDREVSGNTIYF.

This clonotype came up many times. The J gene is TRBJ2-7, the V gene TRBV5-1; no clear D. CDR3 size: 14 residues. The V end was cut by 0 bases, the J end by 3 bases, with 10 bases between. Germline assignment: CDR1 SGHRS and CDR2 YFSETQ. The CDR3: CASSLVSGGYEQYV. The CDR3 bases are TGCGCCAGCAGCTTGGTCTCTGGCGGCTACGAGCAGTACGTC.

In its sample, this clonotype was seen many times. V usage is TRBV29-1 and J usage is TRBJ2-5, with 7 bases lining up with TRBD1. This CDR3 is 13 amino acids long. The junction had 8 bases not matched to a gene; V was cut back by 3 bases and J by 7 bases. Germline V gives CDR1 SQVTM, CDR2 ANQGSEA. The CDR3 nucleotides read TGCAGCGTTGAGGGGACAGCCCTAGGGACCCAGTACTTC. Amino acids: CSVEGTALGTQYF.

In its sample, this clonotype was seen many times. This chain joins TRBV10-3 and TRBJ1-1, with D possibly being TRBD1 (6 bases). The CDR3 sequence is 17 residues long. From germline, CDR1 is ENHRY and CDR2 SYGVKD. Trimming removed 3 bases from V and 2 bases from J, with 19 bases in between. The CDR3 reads CAISDSPTGTTNTEAFF. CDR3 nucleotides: TGTGCCATCAGTGATTCCCCGACCGGGACAACCAACACTGAAGCTTTCTTT.

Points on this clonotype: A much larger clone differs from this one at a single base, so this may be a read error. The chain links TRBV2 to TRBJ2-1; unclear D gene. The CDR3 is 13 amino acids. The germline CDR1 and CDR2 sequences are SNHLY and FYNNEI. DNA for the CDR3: TGTGCCAGCAGTGAAGAACCCCACAATGAGCTGTTCTTC. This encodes CASSEEPHNELFF.

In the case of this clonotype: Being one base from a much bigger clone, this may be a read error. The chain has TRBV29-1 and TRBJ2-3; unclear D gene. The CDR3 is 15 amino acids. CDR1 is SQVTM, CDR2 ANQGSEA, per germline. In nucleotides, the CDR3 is TGCAGCGTTGAAGGGTCCGGAAGGCCCACAGATACGCAGTGTTTT. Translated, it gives CSVEGSGRPTDTQCF.

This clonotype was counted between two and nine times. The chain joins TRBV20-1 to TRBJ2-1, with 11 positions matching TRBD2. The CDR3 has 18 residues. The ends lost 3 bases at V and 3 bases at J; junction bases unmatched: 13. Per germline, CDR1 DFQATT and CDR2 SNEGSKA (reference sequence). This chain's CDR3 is CSASGQGELAGGYNEQFF. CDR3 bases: TGCAGTGCTAGCGGGCAGGGGGAGCTAGCGGGAGGCTACAATGAGCAGTTCTTC.

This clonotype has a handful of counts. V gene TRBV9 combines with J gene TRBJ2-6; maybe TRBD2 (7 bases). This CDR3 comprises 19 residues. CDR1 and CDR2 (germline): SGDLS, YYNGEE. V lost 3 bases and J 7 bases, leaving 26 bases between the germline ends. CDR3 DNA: TGTGCCAGCAGCGCTGGGGGGGGGCCCATAGGTTTCAGAGCCAACGTCCTGACTTTC. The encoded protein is CASSAGGGPIGFRANVLTF.

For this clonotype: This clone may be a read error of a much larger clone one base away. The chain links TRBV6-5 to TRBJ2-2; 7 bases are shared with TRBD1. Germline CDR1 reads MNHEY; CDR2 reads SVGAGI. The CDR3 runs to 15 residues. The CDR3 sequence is CASSYLTGAAGVLFF. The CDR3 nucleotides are TGTGCCAGCAGTTATCTCACAGGGGCAGCCGGGGTGCTGTTTTTT.

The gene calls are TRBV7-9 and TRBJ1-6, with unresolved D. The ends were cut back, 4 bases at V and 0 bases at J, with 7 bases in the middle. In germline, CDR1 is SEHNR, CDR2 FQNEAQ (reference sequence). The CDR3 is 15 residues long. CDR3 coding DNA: TGTGCCAGCAGCTCCAGTAGCTCCTATAATTCACCCCTCCACTTT. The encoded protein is CASSSSSSYNSPLHF.